This TCR beta chain was found in a study of OX40 agonist ivuxolimab in advanced cancers. Overall study: Each dose-escalation patient presented with hepatocellular carcinoma, melanoma, renal cell or head and neck cancer. Of the patients, three showed partial responses, one with hepatocellular carcinoma and two with cutaneous melanoma.

The germline V gene has CDR1 SNHLY and CDR2 FYNNEI. This CDR3 is built from 14 residues. With 6 bases clipped from V and 5 bases from J, the junction kept 6 bases outside the gene matches. TCRdb keeps only in-frame clones here, not all; method: immunoSEQ multiplex PCR. The sample includes some 76,000 clones, around four fifths seen only once; the top ten take 1.5% to 2%. Regarding this clone: Antigen unknown.

General study findings and limits: CD8+ T cells averaged more expanded clones than CD4+.

The genes are TRBV2 and TRBJ2-1; TRBD1 aligns across 8 bases. This TCR was recovered from an adult with an advanced solid tumor such as melanoma, head and neck, liver or kidney cancer. Source: CD4+ or CD8+ T cells sorted from blood, taken in a trial of the OX40 agonist ivuxolimab. This CDR3 reads CASSPGQGNNEQFF. The CDR3 DNA reads as TGTGCCAGCAGCCCCGGACAGGGCAACAATGAGCAGTTCTTC.